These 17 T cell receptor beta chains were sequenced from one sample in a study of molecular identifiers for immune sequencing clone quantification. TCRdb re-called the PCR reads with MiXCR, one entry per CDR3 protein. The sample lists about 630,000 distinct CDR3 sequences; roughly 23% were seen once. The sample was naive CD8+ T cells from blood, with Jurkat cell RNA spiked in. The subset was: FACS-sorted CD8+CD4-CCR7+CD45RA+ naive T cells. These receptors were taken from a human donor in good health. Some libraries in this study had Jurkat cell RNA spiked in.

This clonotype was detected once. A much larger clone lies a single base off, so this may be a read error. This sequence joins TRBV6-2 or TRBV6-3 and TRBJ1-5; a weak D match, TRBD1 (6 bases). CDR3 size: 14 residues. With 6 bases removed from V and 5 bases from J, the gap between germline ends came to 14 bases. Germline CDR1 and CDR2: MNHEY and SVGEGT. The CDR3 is CASSPRGADQPQHF. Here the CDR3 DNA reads TGTGCCAGCAGCCCCCGGGGGGCTGATCAGCCCCAGCATTTT.

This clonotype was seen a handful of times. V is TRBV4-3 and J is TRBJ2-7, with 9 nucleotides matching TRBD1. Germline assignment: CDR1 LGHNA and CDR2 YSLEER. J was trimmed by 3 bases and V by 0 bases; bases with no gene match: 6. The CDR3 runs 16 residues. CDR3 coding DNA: TGCGCCAGCAGCCAAGATCGGGGACAGGGAATCTACGAGCAGTACTTC. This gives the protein CASSQDRGQGIYEQYF.

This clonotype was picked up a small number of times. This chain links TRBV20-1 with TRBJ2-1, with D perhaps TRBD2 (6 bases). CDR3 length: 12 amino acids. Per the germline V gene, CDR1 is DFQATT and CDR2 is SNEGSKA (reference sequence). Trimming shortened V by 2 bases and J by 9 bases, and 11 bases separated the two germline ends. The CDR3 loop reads CSARQGGLEQFF. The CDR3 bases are TGCAGTGCTAGACAGGGAGGACTTGAGCAGTTCTTC.

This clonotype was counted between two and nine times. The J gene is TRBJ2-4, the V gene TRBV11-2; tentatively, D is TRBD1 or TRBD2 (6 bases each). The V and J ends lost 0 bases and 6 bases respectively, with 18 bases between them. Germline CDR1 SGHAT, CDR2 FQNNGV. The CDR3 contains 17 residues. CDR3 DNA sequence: TGTGCCAGCAGCTTAGACCCCGGTGAGGGGGGAGGAAACATTCAGTACTTC. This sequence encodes CASSLDPGEGGGNIQYF.

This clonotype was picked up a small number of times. In nucleotides, the CDR3 is TGTGCCAGCAGTTCTCTAGCGGGAGATATAGATACGCAGTATTTT. Its protein is CASSSLAGDIDTQYF. The chain carries TRBV6-2 or TRBV6-3 and TRBJ2-3, with 10 bases fitting TRBD2. After removal of 4 bases from V and 5 bases from J, the junction contained 6 bases not matched to a gene. The CDR3 runs 15 residues. CDR1 is MNHEY and CDR2 is SVGEGT in the germline V gene.

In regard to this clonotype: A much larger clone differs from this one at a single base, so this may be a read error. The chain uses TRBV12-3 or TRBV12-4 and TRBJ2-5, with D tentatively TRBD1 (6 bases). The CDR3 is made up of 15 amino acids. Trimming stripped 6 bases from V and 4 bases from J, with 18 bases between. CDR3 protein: CASRPGGGSRETQYF. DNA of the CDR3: TGTGCCAGCAGACCTGGGGGCGGGTCACGAGAGACCCAGTACTTC.

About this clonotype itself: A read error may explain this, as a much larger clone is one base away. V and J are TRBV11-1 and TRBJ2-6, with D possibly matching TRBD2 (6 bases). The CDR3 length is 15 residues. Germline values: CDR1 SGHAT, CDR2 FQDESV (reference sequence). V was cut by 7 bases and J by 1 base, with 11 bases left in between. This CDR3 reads CASKRRGSGANVLTF. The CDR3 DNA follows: TGTGCCAGCAAGCGTCGGGGGTCTGGGGCCAACGTCCTGACTTTC.

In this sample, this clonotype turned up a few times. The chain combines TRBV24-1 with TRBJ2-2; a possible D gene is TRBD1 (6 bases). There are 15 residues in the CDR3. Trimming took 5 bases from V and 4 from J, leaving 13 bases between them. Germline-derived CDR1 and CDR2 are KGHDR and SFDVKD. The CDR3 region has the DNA TGTGCCACCAGTGCTGGGACATTCTCCACCGGGGAGCTGTTTTTT. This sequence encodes CATSAGTFSTGELFF.

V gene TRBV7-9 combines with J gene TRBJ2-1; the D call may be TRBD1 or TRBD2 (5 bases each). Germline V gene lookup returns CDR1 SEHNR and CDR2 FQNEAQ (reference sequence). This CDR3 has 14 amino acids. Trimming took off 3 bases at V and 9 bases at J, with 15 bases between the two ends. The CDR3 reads CASSFPGRFGEQFF. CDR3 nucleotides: TGTGCCAGCAGCTTCCCGGGGCGGTTTGGTGAGCAGTTCTTC. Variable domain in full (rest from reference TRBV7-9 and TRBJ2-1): DTGVSQNPRHKITKRGQNVTFRCDPISEHNRLYWYRQTLGQGPEFLTYFQNEAQLEKSRLLSDRFSAERPKGSFSTLEIQRTEQGDSAMYLCASSFPGRFGEQFFGPGTRLTVL.

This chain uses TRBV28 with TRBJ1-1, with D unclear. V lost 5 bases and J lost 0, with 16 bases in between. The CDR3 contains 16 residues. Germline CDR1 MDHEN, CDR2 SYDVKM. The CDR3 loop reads CASSALRMVVNTEAFF. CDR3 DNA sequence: TGTGCCAGCAGTGCCCTACGCATGGTGGTGAACACTGAAGCTTTCTTT.

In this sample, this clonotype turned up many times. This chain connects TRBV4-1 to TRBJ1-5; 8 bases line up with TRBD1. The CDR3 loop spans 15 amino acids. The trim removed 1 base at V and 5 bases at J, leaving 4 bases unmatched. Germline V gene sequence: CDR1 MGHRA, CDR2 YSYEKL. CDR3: CASSQAADRDQPQHF. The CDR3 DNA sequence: TGCGCCAGCAGCCAAGCCGCGGACAGGGATCAGCCCCAGCATTTT.

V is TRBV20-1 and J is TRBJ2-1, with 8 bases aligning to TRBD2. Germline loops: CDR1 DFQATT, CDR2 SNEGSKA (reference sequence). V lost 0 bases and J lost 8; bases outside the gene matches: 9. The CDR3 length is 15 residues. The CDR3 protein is CSARDRLAGPHEQFF. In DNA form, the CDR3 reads TGCAGTGCTAGAGACAGATTAGCGGGGCCCCATGAGCAGTTCTTC.

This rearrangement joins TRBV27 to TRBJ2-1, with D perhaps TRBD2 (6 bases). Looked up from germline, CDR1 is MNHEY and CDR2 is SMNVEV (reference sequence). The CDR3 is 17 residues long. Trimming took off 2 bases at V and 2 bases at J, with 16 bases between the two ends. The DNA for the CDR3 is TGTGCCAGCAGTTTAGCGGGTAGACTAGACCCCTACAATGAGCAGTTCTTC. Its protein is CASSLAGRLDPYNEQFF.

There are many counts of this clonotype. This CDR3 reads CASGSDVNPMNTEAFF. The CDR3 DNA sequence: TGTGCTAGTGGATCCGACGTAAACCCCATGAACACTGAAGCTTTCTTT. The J gene is TRBJ1-1, the V gene TRBV12-5; D gene ambiguous. In germline, CDR1 is LGHNT, CDR2 FRNRAP. This CDR3 contains 16 residues. V lost 6 bases, J lost 0 bases, and 17 bases lay in between.

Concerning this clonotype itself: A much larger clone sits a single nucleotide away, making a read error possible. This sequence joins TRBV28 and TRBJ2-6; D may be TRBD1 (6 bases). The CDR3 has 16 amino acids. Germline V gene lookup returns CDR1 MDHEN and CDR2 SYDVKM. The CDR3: CASSPGVRFGASVLTF. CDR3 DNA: TGTGCCAGCAGTCCAGGGGTCAGGTTCGGGGCCAGCGTCCTGACTTTC. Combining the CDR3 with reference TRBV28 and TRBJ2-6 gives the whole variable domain DVKVTQSSRYLVKRTGEKVFLECVQDMDHENMFWYRQDPGLGLRLIYFSYDVKMKEKGDIPEGYSVSREKKERFSLILESASTNQTSMYLCASSPGVRFGASVLTFGAGSRLTVL.

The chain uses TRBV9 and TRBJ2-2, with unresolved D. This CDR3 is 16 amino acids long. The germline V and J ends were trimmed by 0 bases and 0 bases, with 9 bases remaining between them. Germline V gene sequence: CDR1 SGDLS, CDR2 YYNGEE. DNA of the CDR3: TGTGCCAGCAGCGTAGAGGGATTTTCGAACACCGGGGAGCTGTTTTTT. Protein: CASSVEGFSNTGELFF.

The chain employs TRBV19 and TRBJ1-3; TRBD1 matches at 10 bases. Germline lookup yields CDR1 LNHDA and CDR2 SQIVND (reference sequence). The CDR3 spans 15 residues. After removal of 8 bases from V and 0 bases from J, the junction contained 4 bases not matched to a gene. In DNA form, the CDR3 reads TGTGCCAGTGGGGACAGGGGAACCTCTGGAAACACCATATATTTT. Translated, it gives CASGDRGTSGNTIYF.